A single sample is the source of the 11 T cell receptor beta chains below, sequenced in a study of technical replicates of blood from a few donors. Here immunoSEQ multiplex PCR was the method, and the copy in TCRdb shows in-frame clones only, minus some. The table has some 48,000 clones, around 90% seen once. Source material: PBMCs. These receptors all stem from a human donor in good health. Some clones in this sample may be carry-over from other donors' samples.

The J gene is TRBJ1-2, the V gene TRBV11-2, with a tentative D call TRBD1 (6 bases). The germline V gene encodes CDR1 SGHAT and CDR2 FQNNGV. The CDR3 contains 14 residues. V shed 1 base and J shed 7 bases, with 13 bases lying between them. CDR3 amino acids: CASSLAGQPSGYTF. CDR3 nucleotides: TGTGCCAGCAGCTTAGCTGGACAGCCATCTGGCTACACCTTC.

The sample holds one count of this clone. The CDR3 coding sequence is TGTGCCAGCAGCTTAGCTCAGAGCACAGATACGCAGTATTTT. This sequence encodes CASSLAQSTDTQYF. This chain links TRBV7-9 with TRBJ2-3; D is ambiguous. This CDR3 contains 14 residues. CDR1 is SEHNR and CDR2 is FQNEAQ in the germline V gene (reference sequence). Trimming pared 0 bases from V and 0 bases from J, leaving 4 bases between.

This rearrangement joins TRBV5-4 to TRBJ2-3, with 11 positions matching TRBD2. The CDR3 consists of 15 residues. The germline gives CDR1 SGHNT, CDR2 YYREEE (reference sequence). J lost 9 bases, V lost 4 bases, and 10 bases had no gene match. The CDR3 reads CASSTTSGGMITQYF. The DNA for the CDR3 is TGTGCCAGCAGCACTACTAGCGGGGGTATGATCACGCAGTATTTT.

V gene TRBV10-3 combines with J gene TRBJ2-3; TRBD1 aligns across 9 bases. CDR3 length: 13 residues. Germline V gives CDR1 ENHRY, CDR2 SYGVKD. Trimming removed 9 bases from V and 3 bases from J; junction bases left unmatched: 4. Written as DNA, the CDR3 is TGTGCCATACGCGGACAGGGGACAGATACGCAGTATTTT. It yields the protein CAIRGQGTDTQYF.

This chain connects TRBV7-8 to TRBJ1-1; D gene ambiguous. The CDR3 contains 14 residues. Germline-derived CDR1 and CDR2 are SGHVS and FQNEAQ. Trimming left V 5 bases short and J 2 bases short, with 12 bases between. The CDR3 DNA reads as TGTGCCAGCAGCCCCTCTGGCTCTAACACTGAAGCTTTCTTT. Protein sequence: CASSPSGSNTEAFF.

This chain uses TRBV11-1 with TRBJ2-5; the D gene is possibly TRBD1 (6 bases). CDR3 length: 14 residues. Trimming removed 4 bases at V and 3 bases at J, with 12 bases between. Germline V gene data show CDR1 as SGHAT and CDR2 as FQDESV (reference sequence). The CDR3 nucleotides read TGTGCCAGCAGCTCGAGACAGGCGAAAGAGACCCAGTACTTC. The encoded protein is CASSSRQAKETQYF. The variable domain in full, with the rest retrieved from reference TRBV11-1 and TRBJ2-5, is EAEVAQSPRYKITEKSQAVAFWCDPISGHATLYWYRQILGQGPELLVQFQDESVVDDSQLPKDRFSAERLKGVDSTLKIQPAELGDSAMYLCASSSRQAKETQYFGPGTRLLVL.

The CDR3 spells CASSLGRDRGNSPLHF. The CDR3 bases are TGTGCCAGCAGCCTAGGCAGGGACAGGGGGAATTCACCCCTCCACTTT. The rearrangement joins TRBV7-9 to TRBJ1-6, with 11 bases that match TRBD1. The length of the CDR3 is 16 residues. CDR1 SEHNR and CDR2 FQNEAQ come from the germline V gene (reference sequence). V lost 5 bases, J lost 7 bases, and 7 bases stayed unmatched.

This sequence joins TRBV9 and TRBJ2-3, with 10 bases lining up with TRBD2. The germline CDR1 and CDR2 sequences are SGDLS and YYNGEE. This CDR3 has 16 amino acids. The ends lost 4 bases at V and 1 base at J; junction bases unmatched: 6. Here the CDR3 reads CASSRSGGAGTDTQYF. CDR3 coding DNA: TGTGCCAGCAGCAGAAGCGGGGGGGCGGGCACAGATACGCAGTATTTT.

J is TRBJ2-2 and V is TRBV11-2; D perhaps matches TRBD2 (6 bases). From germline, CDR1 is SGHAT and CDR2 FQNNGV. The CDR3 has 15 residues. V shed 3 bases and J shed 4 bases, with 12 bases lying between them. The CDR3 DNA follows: TGTGCCAGCAGCTTTATTATGGGGGGCACCGGGGAGCTGTTTTTT. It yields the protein CASSFIMGGTGELFF. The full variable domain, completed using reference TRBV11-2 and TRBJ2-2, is EAGVAQSPRYKIIEKRQSVAFWCNPISGHATLYWYQQILGQGPKLLIQFQNNGVVDDSQLPKDRFSAERLKGVDSTLKIQPAKLEDSAVYLCASSFIMGGTGELFFGEGSRLTVL.

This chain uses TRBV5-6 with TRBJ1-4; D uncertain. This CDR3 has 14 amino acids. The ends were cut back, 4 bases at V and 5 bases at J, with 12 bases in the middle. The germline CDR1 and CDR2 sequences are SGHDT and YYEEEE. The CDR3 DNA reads TGTGCCAGCAGCCCGGGAACCGGGAATGAAAAACTGTTTTTT. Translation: CASSPGTGNEKLFF.

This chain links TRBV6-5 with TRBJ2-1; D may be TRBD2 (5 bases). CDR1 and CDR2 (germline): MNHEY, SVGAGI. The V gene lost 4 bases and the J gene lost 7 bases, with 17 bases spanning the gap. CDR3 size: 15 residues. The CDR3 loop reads CASSSDLAGGNEQFF. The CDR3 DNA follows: TGTGCCAGCAGTTCGGACTTGGCCGGTGGGAATGAGCAGTTCTTC.